Listed below are T cell receptor beta chains from one sample, sequenced in a study of blood T cell repertoires in COVID-19. Profiling relied on immunoSEQ multiplex PCR, and the TCRdb table lists in-frame clones only, not all of them. The data contain 30,000 to 35,000 clones, over 85% of them singletons. Sequenced sample: peripheral blood. These receptors were taken from a human donor in a cohort sampled during active COVID-19. The conserved cysteine and the conserved F or W are not part of the CDR3 here. Fields, in order: V gene, CDR3 protein.

v_gene: TRBV27
CDR3aa: ASSLGQANYGYT

v_gene: TRBV30
CDR3aa: AWSLYRDKPYEQY

v_gene: TRBV7-9
CDR3aa: ASSLVLRNTGELF

v_gene: TRBV27
CDR3aa: ASGQGSGTEAF

v_gene: TRBV27
CDR3aa: ASSLFPQGGLETQY

v_gene: TRBV2
CDR3aa: ASSEQGGRWSEQY

v_gene: TRBV10-3
CDR3aa: AARRDLNTEAF

v_gene: TRBV7-6
CDR3aa: ASSLSTSGSTDTQY

v_gene: TRBV5-5
CDR3aa: ASSLETGSYEQY

v_gene: TRBV6-5
CDR3aa: ASTAGLADTEAF

v_gene: TRBV27
CDR3aa: ASRTLTIQASGGHSYEQY

v_gene: TRBV18
CDR3aa: ASSPQGRTDTQY

v_gene: TRBV7-9
CDR3aa: ASSLEGAAF

v_gene: TRBV7-8
CDR3aa: ASSLRQTINEQF

v_gene: TRBV11-3
CDR3aa: ASYPRVRVKNIQY

v_gene: TRBV19
CDR3aa: ASDRVYSNQPQH

v_gene: TRBV6-5
CDR3aa: ASSYSVYNTGELF

v_gene: TRBV7-9
CDR3aa: ASSLVDRGYEKLF

v_gene: TRBV7-8
CDR3aa: ASSLKGGGAYNEQF

v_gene: TRBV28
CDR3aa: ASFRSGGVNEQY

v_gene: TRBV5-1
CDR3aa: ASSWGAAAFYEQY

v_gene: TRBV30
CDR3aa: AWGLSGGGGYT

v_gene: TRBV27
CDR3aa: ASSYGKNQPQH

v_gene: TRBV6-2/TRBV6-3
CDR3aa: ASSQGQAISYNSPLH

v_gene: TRBV18
CDR3aa: ASSPDGSYGYT

v_gene: TRBV5-5
CDR3aa: ASSLLSGQPQH

v_gene: TRBV5-4
CDR3aa: ASSPGQGNTEAF

v_gene: TRBV28
CDR3aa: ASSYRDSSDNEQF

v_gene: TRBV27
CDR3aa: ASSTRRRGEQY

v_gene: TRBV5-5
CDR3aa: ASSPEVGTDTQY

v_gene: TRBV7-3
CDR3aa: ASSLGLAEYNEQF

v_gene: TRBV19
CDR3aa: ASRDAGVSYEQY

v_gene: TRBV2
CDR3aa: ASSPGLAEQY

v_gene: TRBV19
CDR3aa: ASSISRGVIIGELF

v_gene: TRBV6-6
CDR3aa: ASSQGDYGYT

v_gene: TRBV5-1
CDR3aa: ASSLDAGETQY

v_gene: TRBV30
CDR3aa: AWSVQGSSPLH

v_gene: TRBV1
CDR3aa: TSSQEGNRGYEQY

v_gene: TRBV18
CDR3aa: ASSPSPTGRLEPQH

v_gene: TRBV2
CDR3aa: ASSVHSVANTGELF

v_gene: TRBV9
CDR3aa: ASSVGSPVPNSPLH

v_gene: TRBV6-6
CDR3aa: ASSKQRVEYNEQF

v_gene: TRBV27
CDR3aa: ASTGELATETQY

v_gene: TRBV28
CDR3aa: ASRPGTGSSYEQY

v_gene: TRBV11-3
CDR3aa: ASSFGTGTSGANVLT

v_gene: TRBV28
CDR3aa: ASSLPAGTSGHNEQF

v_gene: TRBV27
CDR3aa: ASRWENSYNEQF

v_gene: TRBV5-1
CDR3aa: ASSLGEGDEKLF

v_gene: TRBV27
CDR3aa: ASTKLSASEQY

v_gene: TRBV1
CDR3aa: TSSQEGKRGGSPDTQY

v_gene: TRBV12-3/TRBV12-4
CDR3aa: ASSPTTYEQY